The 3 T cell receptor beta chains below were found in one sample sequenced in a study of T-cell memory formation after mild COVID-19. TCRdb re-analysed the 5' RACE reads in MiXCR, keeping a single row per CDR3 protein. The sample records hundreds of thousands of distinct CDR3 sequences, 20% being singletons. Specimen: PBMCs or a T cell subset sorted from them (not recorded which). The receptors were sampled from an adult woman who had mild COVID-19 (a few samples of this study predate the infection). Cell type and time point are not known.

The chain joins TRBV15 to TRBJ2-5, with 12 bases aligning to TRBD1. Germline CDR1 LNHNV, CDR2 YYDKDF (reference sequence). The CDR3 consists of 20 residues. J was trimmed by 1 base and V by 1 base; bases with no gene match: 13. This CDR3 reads CATSRAPGTGGEGVQETQYF. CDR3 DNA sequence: TGTGCCACCAGCAGAGCCCCTGGGACAGGGGGCGAGGGGGTCCAAGAGACCCAGTACTTC.

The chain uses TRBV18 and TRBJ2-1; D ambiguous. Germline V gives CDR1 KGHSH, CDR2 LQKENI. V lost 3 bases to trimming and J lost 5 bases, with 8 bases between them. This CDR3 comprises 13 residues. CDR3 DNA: TGTGCCAGCTCACCGGGCAGAGACAATGAGCAGTTCTTC. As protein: CASSPGRDNEQFF.

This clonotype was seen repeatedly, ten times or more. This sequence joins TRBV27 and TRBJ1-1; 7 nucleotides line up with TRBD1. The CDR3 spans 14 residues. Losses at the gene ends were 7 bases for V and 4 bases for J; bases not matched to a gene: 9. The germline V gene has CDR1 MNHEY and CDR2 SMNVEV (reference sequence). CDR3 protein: CASIKQGMGTEAFF. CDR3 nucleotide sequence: TGTGCCAGCATAAAACAGGGGATGGGCACTGAAGCTTTCTTT.